The following is a T cell receptor beta chain sequence with its context. This CDR3 is built from 13 residues. CDR1 is DFQATT and CDR2 is SNEGSKA in the germline V gene (reference sequence). Trimming shortened V by 5 bases and J by 2 bases, and 12 bases separated the two germline ends. cDNA came from about 0.51 to 1 ug RNA primed by random hexamers. TCRdb itself ran the immunoSEQ multiplex PCR reads through MiXCR, one entry per CDR3 protein. The data contain approximately 180,000 distinct CDR3 sequences, nearly 97% of them singletons. The data originate from a study of CD8 T cells in Susac syndrome. The V and J genes are TRBV20-1 and TRBJ1-2, with a tentative D call TRBD1 (6 bases). Sequenced: CD4+ T cells from PBMCs. The TCR was taken from a human donor with multiple sclerosis. The CDR3 region is CSAFTGKNYGYTF. The DNA of the CDR3 is TGCAGTGCTTTTACAGGGAAGAACTATGGCTACACCTTC.